This T cell receptor (beta chain) was sequenced in a study of cytomegalovirus exposure and HLA in healthy donors. PCR involved 60 Vbeta and 13 Jbeta primers. Data came from immunoSEQ multiplex PCR; TCRdb stores just in-frame clones and leaves some out. Found here are approximately 170,000 clones, roughly three quarters of them singletons; the top ten hold less than 2.5%. Between the trimmed V and J ends, which lost 0 bases and 4 bases, there was a span of 9 bases. The CDR3 runs to 15 residues. Germline CDR1 reads SGHTA; CDR2 reads FQGNSA. Though nominally healthy at sampling, donors likely had unrecorded immune exposures.

Sequencing was performed on PBMCs. The sequence came from a woman aged 45-60 years in good health and CMV-seronegative. V is TRBV7-2 and J is TRBJ2-2, with D perhaps TRBD1 (6 bases). The CDR3 sequence is CASSLARGSTGELFF. The CDR3 DNA sequence: TGTGCCAGCAGCTTAGCTAGGGGGAGCACCGGGGAGCTGTTTTTT.